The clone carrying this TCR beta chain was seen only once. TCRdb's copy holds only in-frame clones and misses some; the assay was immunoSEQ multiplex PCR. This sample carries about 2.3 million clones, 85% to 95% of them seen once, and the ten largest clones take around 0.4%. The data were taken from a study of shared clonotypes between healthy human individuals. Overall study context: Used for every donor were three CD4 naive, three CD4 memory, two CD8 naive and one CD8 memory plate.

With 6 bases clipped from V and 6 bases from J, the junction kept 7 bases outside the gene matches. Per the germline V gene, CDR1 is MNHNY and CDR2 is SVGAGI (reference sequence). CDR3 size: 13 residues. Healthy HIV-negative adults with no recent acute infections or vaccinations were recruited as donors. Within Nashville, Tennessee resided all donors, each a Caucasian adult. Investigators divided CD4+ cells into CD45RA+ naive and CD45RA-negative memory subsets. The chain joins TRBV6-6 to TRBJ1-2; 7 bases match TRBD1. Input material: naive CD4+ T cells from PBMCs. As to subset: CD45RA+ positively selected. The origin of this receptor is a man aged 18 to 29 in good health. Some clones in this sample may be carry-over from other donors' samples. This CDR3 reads CASRATGANGYTF. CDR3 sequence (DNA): TGTGCCAGCAGGGCTACAGGGGCCAATGGCTACACCTTC.